Shown below are 23 T cell receptor beta chains from a single sample sequenced in a study of shared clonotypes between healthy human individuals. The protocol was immunoSEQ multiplex PCR, while the TCRdb copy is restricted to in-frame clones and leaves out a portion. The sample carries about 2.1 million clones, 85% to 95% recorded once. It was CD45RO-negative cells, positively selected for CCR7, that made up naive CD8 cells, with terminally differentiated effector memory CD45RA+ cells excluded. Sequenced: naive CD8+ T cells from PBMCs. The receptors were sampled from a man aged 18 to 29 in good health. Some clones in this sample may be carry-over from other donors' samples.

The chain uses TRBV29-1 and TRBJ2-7, with 7 bases lining up with TRBD2. The trim removed 4 bases at V and 1 base at J, leaving 4 bases unmatched. CDR1 SQVTM and CDR2 ANQGSEA come from the germline V gene. The CDR3 spans 13 residues. The CDR3, as DNA: TGCAGCGTTGTAAAGGGAGGGTCCTACGAGCAGTACTTC. Its translation is CSVVKGGSYEQYF.

To note about this clone: This same CDR3 is encoded by further DNA sequences in the sample. The CDR3 region is CASSQVGLLQETQYF. The CDR3 bases are TGCGCCAGCAGCCAAGTGGGACTCCTACAAGAGACCCAGTACTTC. The rearrangement uses TRBV4-1 and TRBJ2-5; the D gene is possibly TRBD2 (6 bases). V lost 1 base, J lost 2 bases, and 11 bases lay in between. This CDR3 has 15 amino acids. Germline V lookup: CDR1 MGHRA, CDR2 YSYEKL.

This clone was picked up one time. The chain employs TRBV7-9 and TRBJ2-5; 8 bases agree with TRBD2. V was pared by 2 bases and J by 5 bases, with 4 bases of the junction left unmatched. CDR3 length: 14 residues. CDR1 is SEHNR, CDR2 FQNEAQ, per germline (reference sequence). This CDR3 is CASSLQAGVETQYF. The CDR3, as DNA: TGTGCCAGCAGCTTACAAGCGGGAGTGGAGACCCAGTACTTC.

The V and J genes are TRBV14 and TRBJ2-1, with D perhaps TRBD2 (5 bases). The CDR3 length is 14 residues. CDR1 and CDR2 (germline): SGHDN, FVKESK. Deletions cut 1 base from V and 6 bases from J, with 10 bases between. CDR3 in amino acids: CASSQGPRVNEQFF. For the CDR3, the DNA is TGTGCCAGCAGCCAAGGGCCGAGGGTCAATGAGCAGTTCTTC.

The chain carries TRBV7-6 and TRBJ1-1; weak D call: TRBD1 (5 bases). This CDR3 spans 15 amino acids. Between the trimmed V and J ends, which lost 1 base and 0 bases, there was a span of 9 bases. Germline CDR1 reads SGHVS; CDR2 reads FNYEAQ. This chain's CDR3 is CASSLDGGMNTEAFF. CDR3 bases: TGTGCCAGCAGCTTAGATGGGGGGATGAACACTGAAGCTTTCTTT.

The chain employs TRBV7-9 and TRBJ2-3; 8 bases line up with TRBD1. V was pared by 2 bases and J by 6 bases, with 10 bases of the junction left unmatched. The CDR3 runs to 16 residues. Germline V gene lookup returns CDR1 SEHNR and CDR2 FQNEAQ (reference sequence). DNA for the CDR3: TGTGCCAGCAGCTTAAGGGCCCGACAGGGGAAGGATACGCAGTATTTT. Translated: CASSLRARQGKDTQYF.

The rearrangement links TRBV5-4 to TRBJ1-2; D gene ambiguous. The CDR3 consists of 12 residues. The V end lost 0 bases, the J end lost 4 bases, and 4 bases lay between the germline ends. Looked up from germline, CDR1 is SGHNT and CDR2 is YYREEE (reference sequence). CDR3: CASSLASYGYTF. Here the CDR3 DNA reads TGTGCCAGCAGCTTGGCCAGCTATGGCTACACCTTC.

V gene TRBV5-6 combines with J gene TRBJ1-5; D possibly corresponds to TRBD1 (5 bases). This CDR3 spans 14 amino acids. Trimming took off 5 bases at V and 4 bases at J, with 13 bases between the two ends. CDR1 and CDR2 from the germline V gene are SGHDT and YYEEEE. CDR3 nucleotides: TGTGCCAGCAGTTTTGGGGCGGGGAATCAGCCCCAGCATTTT. Protein product: CASSFGAGNQPQHF. Together with reference TRBV5-6 and TRBJ1-5, the CDR3 gives the full variable domain: DAGVTQSPTHLIKTRGQQVTLRCSPKSGHDTVSWYQQALGQGPQFIFQYYEEEERQRGNFPDRFSGHQFPNYSSELNVNALLLGDSALYLCASSFGAGNQPQHFGDGTRLSIL.

In this sample, this clone turned up once. The chain links TRBV7-3 to TRBJ2-1; D might be TRBD2 (5 bases). The CDR3 totals 16 residues. V lost 4 bases to trimming and J lost 8 bases, with 21 bases between them. The germline gives CDR1 SGHTA, CDR2 FQGTGA. Here the CDR3 DNA reads TGTGCCAGCAGCTCCCGGCCGGGATCATCATGGCATGAGCAGTTCTTC. This codes for CASSSRPGSSWHEQFF.

This clone appeared a single time. This chain links TRBV2 with TRBJ2-1; 8 bases line up with TRBD2. Germline CDR1 and CDR2: SNHLY and FYNNEI. This CDR3 contains 16 residues. Losses at the gene ends were 5 bases for V and 4 bases for J; bases not matched to a gene: 10. The CDR3 sequence is CASSSRTSHPYNEQFF. The CDR3 DNA sequence: TGTGCCAGCAGTTCACGGACTAGCCACCCGTACAATGAGCAGTTCTTC.

V usage is TRBV20-1 and J usage is TRBJ2-7; D not resolved. V lost 2 bases to trimming and J lost 5 bases, with 7 bases between them. Germline V gene lookup returns CDR1 DFQATT and CDR2 SNEGSKA (reference sequence). The CDR3 length is 11 residues. Here the CDR3 reads CSARSWDEQYF. The CDR3 DNA reads as TGCAGTGCTAGATCGTGGGACGAGCAGTACTTC.

In its sample, this clone was seen once. This chain links TRBV4-3 with TRBJ2-7; no reliable D call. This CDR3 region has 14 residues. V was cut by 0 bases and J by 2 bases, with 8 bases left in between. CDR1 is LGHNA, CDR2 YSLEER, per germline. The CDR3 bases are TGCGCCAGCAGCCAAGACCGGCCTACCTACGAGCAGTACTTC. It encodes CASSQDRPTYEQYF.

The V gene is TRBV6-5, the J gene TRBJ2-1, with 7 bases lining up with TRBD1. CDR3 length equals 14 residues. Germline CDR1 and CDR2: MNHEY and SVGAGI. J gave up 8 bases and V 4 bases, and 8 bases lay outside the gene matches. The CDR3 here is CASSSPGGHHEQFF. DNA for the CDR3: TGTGCCAGCAGTTCTCCAGGGGGTCATCATGAGCAGTTCTTC.

The V and J genes are TRBV7-9 and TRBJ1-2; maybe TRBD1 (6 bases). The CDR3 consists of 16 residues. Looked up from germline, CDR1 is SEHNR and CDR2 is FQNEAQ (reference sequence). V lost 5 bases and J 3 bases, leaving 19 bases between the germline ends. The CDR3 reads CASSRDTTWGDYGYTF. The CDR3, as DNA: TGTGCCAGCAGCAGGGACACCACCTGGGGGGACTATGGCTACACCTTC.

This rearrangement joins TRBV10-2 to TRBJ2-6, with TRBD1 as a possible D gene (6 bases). The CDR3 contains 16 residues. The V gene's germline CDR1 is WSHSY and CDR2 SAAADI. Trimming removed 7 bases from V and 0 bases from J, with 13 bases in between. This CDR3 is CASTARGSSGANVLTF. The CDR3 coding sequence is TGCGCCAGCACGGCCAGGGGAAGCTCTGGGGCCAACGTCCTGACTTTC.

The chain uses TRBV14 and TRBJ2-7; D not resolved. Germline V gene data show CDR1 as SGHDN and CDR2 as FVKESK. Between the trimmed V and J ends, which lost 8 bases and 6 bases, there was a span of 17 bases. This CDR3 comprises 13 residues. The CDR3 DNA reads TGTGCCAGCTCGAAATGGAGCTTGTTCGAGCAGTACTTC. Its translation is CASSKWSLFEQYF.

This chain joins TRBV11-2 and TRBJ2-7, with 8 bases lining up with TRBD2. The germline CDR1 and CDR2 sequences are SGHAT and FQNNGV. The CDR3 sequence is 17 residues long. V was pared by 0 bases and J by 5 bases, with 12 bases of the junction left unmatched. The DNA for the CDR3 is TGTGCCAGCAGCTTAGATCTTCGTCGGAGCGGGAGCCACGAGCAGTACTTC. It encodes CASSLDLRRSGSHEQYF.

This clone was counted a single time. Other DNA sequences in the same sample also yield this CDR3. The V gene is TRBV9, the J gene TRBJ2-2, with a possible D match to TRBD2 (6 bases). The CDR3 length is 14 residues. Germline CDR1 SGDLS, CDR2 YYNGEE. Trimming took off 3 bases at V and 6 bases at J, with 12 bases between the two ends. The CDR3 DNA follows: TGTGCCAGCAGCGGGGGCCCGGGAGCCGGGGAGCTGTTTTTT. It yields the protein CASSGGPGAGELFF.

The chain recombines TRBV30 with TRBJ1-2; no clear D gene. Germline V gives CDR1 GTSNPN, CDR2 SVGIG (reference sequence). The V and J ends lost 0 bases and 12 bases respectively, with 14 bases between them. The CDR3 is 12 amino acids. As DNA, the CDR3 is TGTGCCTGGAGTGTAGGACCCCATGCCAACACCTTC. It translates to CAWSVGPHANTF.

The V call is TRBV5-1, the J call TRBJ1-1; the D gene is possibly TRBD1 (5 bases). V was trimmed by 0 bases and J by 2 bases, leaving 14 bases between them. Germline CDR1 SGHRS, CDR2 YFSETQ. This CDR3 spans 16 amino acids. The CDR3 sequence: CASSLGLRGVNTEAFF. CDR3 bases: TGCGCCAGCAGCTTGGGGCTTCGAGGGGTAAACACTGAAGCTTTCTTT.

This clone was recorded only once. The chain employs TRBV11-1 and TRBJ2-4; D remains unclear. Per germline, CDR1 SGHAT and CDR2 FQDESV (reference sequence). Trimming cost V 1 base and J 1 base, with 11 bases left between them. This CDR3 has 16 amino acids. This CDR3 reads CASSLGRRSAKNIQYF. CDR3 coding DNA: TGTGCCAGCAGCTTAGGGCGCAGGAGTGCCAAAAACATTCAGTACTTC.

The chain links TRBV10-2 to TRBJ2-7, with 10 nucleotides matching TRBD1. CDR1 is WSHSY, CDR2 SAAADI, per germline. Trimming at V came to 8 bases and at J to 3 bases, leaving 7 bases not matched to a gene. The length of the CDR3 is 14 residues. CDR3 nucleotide sequence: TGCGCCAGCTGCGAGACAGGGGGCCTCTACGAGCAGTACTTC. The encoded protein is CASCETGGLYEQYF.

The J gene is TRBJ2-7, the V gene TRBV5-1; 11 nucleotides align to TRBD2. The CDR3 covers 12 residues. The J segment lost 6 bases and the V segment lost 7 bases, leaving 3 bases of the junction unmatched. The germline gives CDR1 SGHRS, CDR2 YFSETQ. CDR3 residues: CASRLAGSEQYF. The CDR3 coding sequence is TGCGCCAGCCGACTAGCGGGGAGCGAGCAGTACTTC. Based on the CDR3 plus reference TRBV5-1 and TRBJ2-7, the full variable domain is KAGVTQTPRYLIKTRGQQVTLSCSPISGHRSVSWYQQTPGQGLQFLFEYFSETQRNKGNFPGRFSGRQFSNSRSEMNVSTLELGDSALYLCASRLAGSEQYFGPGTRLTVT.